These 28 T cell receptor beta chains originate from one sample sequenced in a study of T cells in Graves' hyperthyroidism and ophthalmopathy. RNA transcripts gave rise to amplified TCR beta CDR3 regions. The HTBI primer set drove a first-round RT-PCR of the TCR CDR3. Via MiXCR, TCRdb re-called the multiplex PCR reads, giving one row per CDR3 protein. The sample carries 250,000 to 350,000 distinct CDR3 sequences, about 20% recorded once. The source material was blood. The receptors shown here come from a man younger than 40 with Graves' ophthalmopathy.

This clonotype was counted ten times or more. This rearrangement joins TRBV28 to TRBJ1-1; a possible D gene is TRBD1 (6 bases). Trimming shortened V by 3 bases and J by 4 bases, and 21 bases separated the two germline ends. The CDR3 consists of 17 residues. The germline gives CDR1 MDHEN, CDR2 SYDVKM. CDR3 region: CASSLLAPGAGGTEAFF. CDR3 in DNA: TGTGCCAGCAGTTTGCTCGCCCCAGGGGCGGGGGGCACTGAAGCTTTCTTT.

The V call is TRBV28, the J call TRBJ2-5, with D possibly matching TRBD2 (6 bases). The CDR3 consists of 15 residues. V was clipped by 9 bases and J by 4 bases, with 21 bases between them. Germline V CDR1 and CDR2: MDHEN, SYDVKM. As DNA, the CDR3 is TGTGCCAGTACTTCTATGGGGAAGCGGGCAGAGACCCAGTACTTC. It encodes CASTSMGKRAETQYF.

The J gene is TRBJ1-1, the V gene TRBV6-1; D is ambiguous. This CDR3 spans 15 amino acids. V lost 5 bases, J lost 2 bases, and 15 bases lay in between. Germline V gives CDR1 MNHNS, CDR2 SASEGT. CDR3 bases: TGTGCCAGCAGTCCAGCATCGGCGGACAACACTGAAGCTTTCTTT. Translating it yields CASSPASADNTEAFF.

The chain is built from TRBV5-1 and TRBJ2-7; 11 bases align to TRBD2. Trimming at V came to 0 bases and at J to 4 bases, leaving 3 bases not matched to a gene. CDR3 length: 15 amino acids. Germline V lookup: CDR1 SGHRS, CDR2 YFSETQ. The CDR3 DNA is TGCGCCAGCAGCTTGGCGGGACTAGCGGCATACGAGCAGTACTTC. Translation gives CASSLAGLAAYEQYF.

This clonotype was seen a few times. J is TRBJ2-7 and V is TRBV6-1, with 9 bases lining up with TRBD1. The CDR3 is 14 amino acids. CDR1 and CDR2 from the germline V gene are MNHNS and SASEGT. Trimming took 4 bases from V and 5 from J; bases not matched to a gene: 6. DNA for the CDR3: TGTGCCAGCAGTGCCGGGACAGGGATCAACGAGCAGTACTTC. Protein sequence: CASSAGTGINEQYF.

In this sample, this clonotype turned up a few times. The V and J genes are TRBV20-1 and TRBJ1-4, with D possibly being TRBD1 (5 bases). The V gene lost 4 bases and the J gene lost 5 bases, with 14 bases spanning the gap. This CDR3 region has 14 residues. Germline V lookup: CDR1 DFQATT, CDR2 SNEGSKA (reference sequence). The CDR3 protein is CSAKGRGPNEKLFF. The CDR3 region has the DNA TGCAGTGCTAAAGGCCGGGGCCCCAATGAAAAACTGTTTTTT.

This clonotype appeared a few times. CDR3 sequence reads: CASSLDLMGTGQETQYF. CDR3 DNA: TGTGCCAGCAGCTTAGATCTGATGGGGACAGGACAAGAGACCCAGTACTTC. The chain couples TRBV11-3 to TRBJ2-5; TRBD1 matches at 8 bases. The ends lost 0 bases at V and 2 bases at J; junction bases unmatched: 8. The CDR3 is 17 amino acids. Germline V gene lookup returns CDR1 SGHNT and CDR2 YENEEA.

Comment on this clonotype: Germline and junction disagree at one end, which may indicate a read error. The chain joins TRBV15 to TRBJ2-7; 9 bases agree with TRBD1. Germline assignment: CDR1 LNHNV and CDR2 YYDKDF (reference sequence). The CDR3 spans 15 residues. The CDR3 region has the DNA TGTGCCGCCAGCAGGTCCAGACAGGGGGTGGGGGAGCAGTACTTC. It yields the protein CAASRSRQGVGEQYF. The full variable domain, rest sourced from reference TRBV15 and TRBJ2-7, is DAMVIQNPRYQVTQFGKPVTLSCSQTLNHNVMYWYQQKSSQAPKLLFHYYDKDFNNEADTPDNFQSRRPNTSFCFLDIRSPGLGDTAMYLCAASRSRQGVGEQYFGPGTRLTVT.

Ten or more counts support this clonotype. V and J are TRBV2 and TRBJ1-5, with 8 bases identical to TRBD1. The CDR3 contains 19 residues. Germline values: CDR1 SNHLY, CDR2 FYNNEI. V dropped 8 bases and J dropped 8; count of bases not matched to a gene: 26. The CDR3 reads CASPGTGKDQGPLTEPQHF. The CDR3 nucleotides read TGTGCCAGCCCTGGGACAGGAAAGGACCAGGGTCCATTAACAGAGCCCCAGCATTTT.

The rearrangement links TRBV15 to TRBJ2-7; 7 bases line up with TRBD2. Germline-derived CDR1 and CDR2 are LNHNV and YYDKDF (reference sequence). V trimming: 0 bases; J trimming: 7 bases; junction bases outside the gene matches: 6. The CDR3 is 14 amino acids. The CDR3 DNA sequence: TGTGCCACCAGCAGAGACGCGTCAGCGGGGGAGCAGTACTTC. The encoded protein is CATSRDASAGEQYF.

In its sample, this clonotype was seen a few times. V and J are TRBV24-1 and TRBJ2-1; 16 bases fit TRBD2. CDR1 is KGHDR, CDR2 SFDVKD, per germline. After removal of 3 bases from V and 7 bases from J, the junction contained 8 bases not matched to a gene. The CDR3 loop spans 18 amino acids. CDR3: CATSDPGTSGRAANEQFF. The CDR3, as DNA: TGTGCCACCAGTGATCCCGGGACTAGCGGGAGGGCAGCGAATGAGCAGTTCTTC.

This clonotype was seen a few times. A single base separates this from a much larger clone, so it may be a read error. J is TRBJ2-7 and V is TRBV7-9; D gene ambiguous. Germline V gives CDR1 SEHNR, CDR2 FQNEAQ (reference sequence). The CDR3 has 11 residues. Trimming stripped 5 bases from V and 3 bases from J, with 5 bases between. The CDR3 protein is CASSGIYEQYF. CDR3 sequence (DNA): TGTGCCAGCAGCGGGATCTACGAGCAGTACTTC.

There are a few counts of this clonotype. The J gene is TRBJ2-1, the V gene TRBV5-1; 9 bases are a match to TRBD2. The CDR3 runs to 15 residues. V shed 0 bases and J 6 bases; nucleotides not matched to a gene: 4. Germline V CDR1 and CDR2: SGHRS, YFSETQ. In nucleotides, the CDR3 is TGCGCCAGCAGCTTGGATGGCGGGAGGGGCAATGAGCAGTTCTTC. Its protein is CASSLDGGRGNEQFF.

V usage is TRBV2 and J usage is TRBJ2-7; 9 bases fit TRBD1. Germline CDR1 is SNHLY and CDR2 is FYNNEI. J gave up 4 bases and V 7 bases, and 5 bases lay outside the gene matches. This CDR3 has 13 residues. In nucleotides, the CDR3 is TGTGCCAGCATTCCGACAGGGGGTTACGAGCAGTACTTC. Amino acids: CASIPTGGYEQYF.

The V and J genes are TRBV5-1 and TRBJ2-5, with D hard to call. The V gene's germline CDR1 is SGHRS and CDR2 YFSETQ. The CDR3 has 12 residues. V gave up 0 bases and J gave up 7 bases, with 7 bases separating them. DNA for the CDR3: TGCGCCAGCAGCTTGGAACGGCCGACCCAGTACTTC. Translating gives CASSLERPTQYF.

This chain links TRBV4-1 with TRBJ1-5; D possibly corresponds to TRBD1 (5 bases). Germline CDR1 MGHRA, CDR2 YSYEKL. Trimming stripped 1 base from V and 1 base from J, with 14 bases between. The CDR3 has 17 amino acids. As DNA, the CDR3 is TGCGCCAGCAGCCAAGGGCAGGGCTGGGGCAGCAATCAGCCCCAGCATTTT. This gives the protein CASSQGQGWGSNQPQHF.

Here the CDR3 DNA reads TGTGCCATCAGTGAGCGTGGGAGAAATCAGCCCCAGCATTTT. It codes for CAISERGRNQPQHF. The chain employs TRBV10-3 and TRBJ1-5; no clear D gene. The CDR3 is 14 residues long. Trimming pared 2 bases from V and 4 bases from J, leaving 9 bases between. Germline loops: CDR1 ENHRY, CDR2 SYGVKD.

The chain employs TRBV12-3 or TRBV12-4 and TRBJ1-1, with 8 bases matching TRBD1. The CDR3 totals 14 residues. V was pared by 7 bases and J by 2 bases, with 6 bases of the junction left unmatched. Written as DNA, the CDR3 is TGTGCCAGCAAACGGACAGGGACCAACACTGAAGCTTTCTTT. Amino acid sequence: CASKRTGTNTEAFF.

This clonotype was picked up many times. The chain is built from TRBV2 and TRBJ2-6; D is undetermined. Between the trimmed V and J ends, which lost 2 bases and 0 bases, there was a span of 2 bases. Germline CDR1 and CDR2: SNHLY and FYNNEI. This CDR3 comprises 14 residues. The CDR3 region is CASSEYSGANVLTF. The DNA of the CDR3 is TGTGCCAGCAGTGAATACTCTGGGGCCAACGTCCTGACTTTC.

This clonotype was seen repeatedly, ten times or more. The chain is built from TRBV11-2 and TRBJ1-2, with D hard to call. Germline V CDR1 and CDR2: SGHAT, FQNNGV. Trimming left V 0 bases short and J 6 bases short, with 11 bases between. CDR3 length equals 14 residues. This chain's CDR3 is CASSLDSPRDGYTF. The CDR3 DNA is TGTGCCAGCAGCTTAGACTCCCCTCGGGATGGCTACACCTTC.

CDR3 nucleotide sequence: TGTGCCAGTAGCCTCTGGGTCACCTCTGGGGCCAACGTCCTGACTTTC. It encodes CASSLWVTSGANVLTF. The V and J genes are TRBV19 and TRBJ2-6; D is unresolved. CDR1 and CDR2 from the germline V gene are LNHDA and SQIVND (reference sequence). The CDR3 covers 16 residues. The V end was cut by 6 bases, the J end by 0 bases, with 12 bases between.

The table lists this clonotype with many counts. This chain connects TRBV2 to TRBJ1-5; 8 nucleotides agree with TRBD1. Losses at the gene ends were 6 bases for V and 0 bases for J; bases not matched to a gene: 1. Germline CDR1 reads SNHLY; CDR2 reads FYNNEI. The CDR3 contains 14 residues. CDR3 nucleotide sequence: TGTGCCAGCAGGACAGGGGATAGCAATCAGCCCCAGCATTTT. The encoded protein is CASRTGDSNQPQHF.

This clonotype was recorded a few times. The rearrangement joins TRBV9 to TRBJ2-7, with D perhaps matching TRBD1 (7 bases). The ends were cut back, 4 bases at V and 5 bases at J, with 13 bases in the middle. The CDR3 is 13 amino acids. The germline V gene has CDR1 SGDLS and CDR2 YYNGEE. The CDR3 nucleotides read TGTGCCAGCAGCCCCATCAGGGGGGACGAGCAGTACTTC. Translation gives CASSPIRGDEQYF.

This clonotype was recorded at least ten times. The chain has TRBV5-1 and TRBJ2-5; TRBD2 matches at 7 bases. V gave up 3 bases and J gave up 1 base; unmatched junction bases: 12. This CDR3 spans 17 amino acids. Germline V gene data show CDR1 as SGHRS and CDR2 as YFSETQ. In nucleotides, the CDR3 is TGCGCCAGCAGCTCACCTGATCTAGCGGCACTCCAAGAGACCCAGTACTTC. Protein sequence: CASSSPDLAALQETQYF. Full variable domain (rest looked up from reference TRBV5-1 and TRBJ2-5): KAGVTQTPRYLIKTRGQQVTLSCSPISGHRSVSWYQQTPGQGLQFLFEYFSETQRNKGNFPGRFSGRQFSNSRSEMNVSTLELGDSALYLCASSSPDLAALQETQYFGPGTRLLVL.

This chain connects TRBV7-2 to TRBJ2-3; no clear D. This CDR3 contains 13 residues. Trimming stripped 5 bases from V and 3 bases from J, with 9 bases between. Germline CDR1 reads SGHTA; CDR2 reads FQGNSA. Here the CDR3 DNA reads TGTGCCAGCAGCACCCATCAGACAGATACGCAGTATTTT. Protein sequence: CASSTHQTDTQYF.

V gene TRBV15 combines with J gene TRBJ2-1; 7 nucleotides align to TRBD1. This CDR3 has 17 amino acids. In germline, CDR1 is LNHNV, CDR2 YYDKDF (reference sequence). Germline trimming cut 1 base from V and 1 base from J; bases unmatched to any gene: 7. The CDR3 DNA is TGTGCCACCAGCAGAGGACAGGGAGCAAAATCCTACAATGAGCAGTTCTTC. Its translation is CATSRGQGAKSYNEQFF.

In this sample, this clonotype turned up a few times. The chain has TRBV6-1 and TRBJ2-6; the match to TRBD2 covers 12 bases. This CDR3 spans 19 amino acids. The V segment lost 2 bases and the J segment 2 bases; nucleotides outside the gene matches: 7. The germline V gene encodes CDR1 MNHNS and CDR2 SASEGT. Here the CDR3 DNA reads TGTGCCAGCAGTGAAATAGGACTAGCGGGAATGGCTGGGGCCAACGTCCTGACTTTC. It specifies CASSEIGLAGMAGANVLTF.

As concerns this clonotype: This may come from a read error, since a much larger clone is one base off. The rearrangement uses TRBV19 and TRBJ2-1, with 8 positions matching TRBD2. The germline gives CDR1 LNHDA, CDR2 SQIVND (reference sequence). This CDR3 is built from 15 residues. V shed 3 bases and J 8 bases; nucleotides not matched to a gene: 9. CDR3 amino acids: CASSMQEGLDDEQFF. CDR3 coding DNA: TGTGCCAGTAGTATGCAGGAGGGACTAGACGATGAGCAGTTCTTC.